The 3 T cell receptor beta chains presented below share a single source sample, sequenced in a study of blood T cell repertoires in COVID-19. Profiling relied on immunoSEQ multiplex PCR, and the TCRdb table lists in-frame clones only, not all of them. This sample has 200,000 to 300,000 clones, with about 91% found just once. Sequences were obtained from peripheral blood. These receptors all stem from a person aged 18-30 years with COVID-19, enrolled during active disease.

On this clone: Additional DNA sequences in this sample encode the identical CDR3. V usage is TRBV11-2 and J usage is TRBJ1-1; 9 nucleotides agree with TRBD1. Germline V CDR1 and CDR2: SGHAT, FQNNGV. The V and J ends lost 7 bases and 1 base, in that order; junction bases with no gene match: 4. The CDR3 is made up of 14 amino acids. The CDR3 bases are TGTGCCAGCACTCCGGGACAGGGGAACACTGAAGCTTTCTTT. Encoded protein: CASTPGQGNTEAFF.

This clone was found once. J is TRBJ1-2 and V is TRBV24-1; D uncertain. Germline-derived CDR1 and CDR2 are KGHDR and SFDVKD. Trimming stripped 5 bases from V and 4 bases from J, with 16 bases between. CDR3 length equals 15 residues. DNA for the CDR3: TGTGCCACCAGTGCCGGCGGTGAAGGATTCTATGGCTACACCTTC. This sequence encodes CATSAGGEGFYGYTF.

In its sample, this clone was seen a few times. J is TRBJ1-2 and V is TRBV12-3 or TRBV12-4; no reliable D call. The CDR3 runs to 13 residues. V lost 3 bases to trimming and J lost 4 bases, with 9 bases between them. The CDR3 spells CASSLSGTYGYTF. The CDR3 DNA reads as TGTGCCAGCAGTTTGTCGGGAACCTATGGCTACACCTTC.